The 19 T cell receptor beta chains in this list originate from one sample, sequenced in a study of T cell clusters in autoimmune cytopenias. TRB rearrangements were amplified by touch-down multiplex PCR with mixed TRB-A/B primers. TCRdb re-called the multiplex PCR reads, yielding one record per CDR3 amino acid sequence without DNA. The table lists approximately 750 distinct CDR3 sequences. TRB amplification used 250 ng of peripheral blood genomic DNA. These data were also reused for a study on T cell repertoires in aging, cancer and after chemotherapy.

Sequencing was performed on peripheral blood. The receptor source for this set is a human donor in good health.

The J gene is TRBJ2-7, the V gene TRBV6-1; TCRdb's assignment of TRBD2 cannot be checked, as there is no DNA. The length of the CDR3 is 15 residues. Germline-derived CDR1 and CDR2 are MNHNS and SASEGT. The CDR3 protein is CASSLSSGSSYEQYF.

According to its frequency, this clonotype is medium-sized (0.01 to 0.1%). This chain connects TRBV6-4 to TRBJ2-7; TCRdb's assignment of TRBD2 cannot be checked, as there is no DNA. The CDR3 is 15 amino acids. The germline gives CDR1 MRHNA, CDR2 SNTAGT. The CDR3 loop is CASSATGTNSYEQYF.

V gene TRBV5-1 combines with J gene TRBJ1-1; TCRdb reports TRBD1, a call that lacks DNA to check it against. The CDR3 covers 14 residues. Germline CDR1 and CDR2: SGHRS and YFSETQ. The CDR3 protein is CASSSDRAGTEAFF. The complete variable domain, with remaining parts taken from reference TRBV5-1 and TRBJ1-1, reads KAGVTQTPRYLIKTRGQQVTLSCSPISGHRSVSWYQQTPGQGLQFLFEYFSETQRNKGNFPGRFSGRQFSNSRSEMNVSTLELGDSALYLCASSSDRAGTEAFFGQGTRLTVV.

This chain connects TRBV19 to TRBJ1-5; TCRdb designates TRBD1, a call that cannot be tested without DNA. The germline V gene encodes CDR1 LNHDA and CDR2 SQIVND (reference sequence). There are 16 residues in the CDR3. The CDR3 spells CASSKSGTGGNQPQHF. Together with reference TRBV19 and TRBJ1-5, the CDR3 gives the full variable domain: DGGITQSPKYLFRKEGQNVTLSCEQNLNHDAMYWYRQDPGQGLRLIYYSQIVNDFQKGDIAEGYSVSREKKESFPLTVTSAQKNPTAFYLCASSKSGTGGNQPQHFGDGTRLSIL.

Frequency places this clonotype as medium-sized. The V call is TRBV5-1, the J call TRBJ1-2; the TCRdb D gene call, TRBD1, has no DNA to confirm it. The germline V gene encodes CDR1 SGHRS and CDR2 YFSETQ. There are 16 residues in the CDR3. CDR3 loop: CASSSLPGGDGGGYTF.

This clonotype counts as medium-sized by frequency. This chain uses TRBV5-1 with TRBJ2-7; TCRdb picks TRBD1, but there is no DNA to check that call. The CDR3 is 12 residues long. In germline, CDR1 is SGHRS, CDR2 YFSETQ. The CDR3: CASSTGFYEQYF.

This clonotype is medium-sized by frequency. CDR3 protein: CASKPDGGGSRYGYTF. This chain joins TRBV7-9 and TRBJ1-2; with no DNA, the TCRdb D assignment of TRBD1 cannot be verified. The CDR3 is 16 amino acids. Germline V gives CDR1 SEHNR, CDR2 FQNEAQ (reference sequence).

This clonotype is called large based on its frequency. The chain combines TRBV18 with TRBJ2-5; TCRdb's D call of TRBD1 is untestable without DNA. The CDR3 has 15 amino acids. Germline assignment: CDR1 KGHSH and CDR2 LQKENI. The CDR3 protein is CASSPPTGRGETQYF.

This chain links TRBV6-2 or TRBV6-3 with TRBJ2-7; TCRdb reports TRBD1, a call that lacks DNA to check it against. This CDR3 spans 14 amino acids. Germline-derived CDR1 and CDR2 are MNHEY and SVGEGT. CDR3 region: CASSRLRTQDEQYF.

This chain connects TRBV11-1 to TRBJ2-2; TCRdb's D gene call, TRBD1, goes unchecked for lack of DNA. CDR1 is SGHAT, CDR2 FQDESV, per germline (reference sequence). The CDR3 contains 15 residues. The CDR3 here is CASSRDRGLTGELFF.

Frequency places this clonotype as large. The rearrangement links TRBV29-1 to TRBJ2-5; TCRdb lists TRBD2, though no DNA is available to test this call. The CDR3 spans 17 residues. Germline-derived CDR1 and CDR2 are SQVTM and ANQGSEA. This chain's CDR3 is CSVLPLYLAEGQETQYF.

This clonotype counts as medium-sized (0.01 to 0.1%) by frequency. The CDR3 loop is CASSYYSRGQGNEKLFF. The chain couples TRBV6-6 to TRBJ1-4; without DNA, the TCRdb call of TRBD1 cannot be checked. This CDR3 region has 17 residues. Germline V gene lookup returns CDR1 MNHNY and CDR2 SVGAGI (reference sequence).

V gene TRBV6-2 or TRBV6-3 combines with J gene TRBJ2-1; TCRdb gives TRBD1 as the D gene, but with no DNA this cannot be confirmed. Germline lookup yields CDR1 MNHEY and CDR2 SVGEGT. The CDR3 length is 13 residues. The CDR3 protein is CSKGLSSYNEQFF.

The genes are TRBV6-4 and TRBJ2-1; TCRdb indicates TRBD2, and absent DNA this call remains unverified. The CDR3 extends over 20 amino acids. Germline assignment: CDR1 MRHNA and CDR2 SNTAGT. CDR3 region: CASSDSIVPGTSGSYNEQFF.

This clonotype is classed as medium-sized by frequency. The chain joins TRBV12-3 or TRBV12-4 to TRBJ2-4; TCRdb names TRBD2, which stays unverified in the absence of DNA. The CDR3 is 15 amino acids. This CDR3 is CASSSYLGLDDIQYF.

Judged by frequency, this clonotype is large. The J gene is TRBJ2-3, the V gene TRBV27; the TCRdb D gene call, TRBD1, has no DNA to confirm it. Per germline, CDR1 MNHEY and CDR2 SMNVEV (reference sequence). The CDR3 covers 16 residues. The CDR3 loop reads CASSASGGTSTDTQYF.

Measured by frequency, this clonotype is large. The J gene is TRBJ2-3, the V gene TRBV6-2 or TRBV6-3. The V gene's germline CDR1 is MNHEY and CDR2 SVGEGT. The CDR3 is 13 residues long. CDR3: CASSYGSTDTQYF.

This CDR3 reads CASGWTGGVVETQYF. The V gene is TRBV6-5, the J gene TRBJ2-5; TCRdb outputs TRBD1, but without DNA this stays unchecked. Per germline, CDR1 MNHEY and CDR2 SVGAGI. The CDR3 covers 15 residues.

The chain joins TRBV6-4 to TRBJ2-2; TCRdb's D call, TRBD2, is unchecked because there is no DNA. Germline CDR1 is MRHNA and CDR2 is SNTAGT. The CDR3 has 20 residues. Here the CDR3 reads CASSYSAGLAGGLRPGELFF.